The clone carrying this T cell receptor (beta chain) was seen ten or more times. Its antigen is currently unknown. The record originates from a study of blood T cells in healthy people across ages. General study results and limits: Donor CMV status, an unknown factor, possibly confounded changes in expanded clonotypes.

Trimming at V came to 0 bases and at J to 5 bases, leaving 13 bases not matched to a gene. The CDR3 loop spans 16 amino acids. Germline CDR1 reads SQVTM; CDR2 reads ANQGSEA. PCR was performed a second time for about 7 to 12 cycles using a sample-barcoded 5' primer and a J-beta primer mix. Each cDNA molecule was tagged by a template-switch adaptor that had 12 random nucleotides. TCRdb independently ran MiXCR on the 5' RACE reads; one entry per CDR3 protein. The table has hundreds of thousands of distinct CDR3 sequences, more than 50% seen once. The J gene is TRBJ2-7, the V gene TRBV29-1, with TRBD1 matching over 7 bases. The source material was blood. The source of this sequence is a man aged 35-49 years in good health. DNA of the CDR3: TGCAGCGTTGAAGATCACGGGACAGATAAAGGGAACGAGCAGTACTTC. Encoded protein: CSVEDHGTDKGNEQYF.